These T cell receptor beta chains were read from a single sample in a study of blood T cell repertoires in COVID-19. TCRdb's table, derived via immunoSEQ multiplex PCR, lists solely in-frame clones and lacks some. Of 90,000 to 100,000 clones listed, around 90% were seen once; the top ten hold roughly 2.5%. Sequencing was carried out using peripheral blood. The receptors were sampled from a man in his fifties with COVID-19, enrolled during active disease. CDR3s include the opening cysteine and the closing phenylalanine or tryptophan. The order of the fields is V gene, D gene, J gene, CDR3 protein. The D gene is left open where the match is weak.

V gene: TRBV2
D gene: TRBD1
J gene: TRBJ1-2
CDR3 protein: CASRGQRYGYTF

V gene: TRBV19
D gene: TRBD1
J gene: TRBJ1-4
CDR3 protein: CASTPGQHNEKLFF

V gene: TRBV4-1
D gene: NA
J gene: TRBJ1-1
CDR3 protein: CASSQGGGLRAFF

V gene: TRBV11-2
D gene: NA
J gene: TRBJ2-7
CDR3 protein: CASSLSQVSSYEQYF

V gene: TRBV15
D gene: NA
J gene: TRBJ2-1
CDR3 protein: CATSRGQWTVLNEQFF

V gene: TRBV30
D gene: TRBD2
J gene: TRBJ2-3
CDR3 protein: CAWSLAGAFTDTQYF

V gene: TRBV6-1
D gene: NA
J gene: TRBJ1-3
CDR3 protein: CASSVEPGQLSGNTIYF

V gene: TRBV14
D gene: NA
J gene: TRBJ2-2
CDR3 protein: CASSLGGATGELFF

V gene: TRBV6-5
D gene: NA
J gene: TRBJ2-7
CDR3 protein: CASGRRDYEQYF

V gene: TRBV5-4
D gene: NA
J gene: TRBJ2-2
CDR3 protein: CASSSPAGELFF

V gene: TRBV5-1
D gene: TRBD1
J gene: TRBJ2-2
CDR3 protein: CASSTLGQGAGGELFF

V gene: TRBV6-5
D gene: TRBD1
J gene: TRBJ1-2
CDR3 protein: CASSYGTGNYGYTF

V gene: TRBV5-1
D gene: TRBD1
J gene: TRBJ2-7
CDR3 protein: CASSATGTGRREQYF

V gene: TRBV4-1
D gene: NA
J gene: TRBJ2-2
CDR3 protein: CASRFTGESTGELFF

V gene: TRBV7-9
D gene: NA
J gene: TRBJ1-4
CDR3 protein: CASSAYPREKLFF

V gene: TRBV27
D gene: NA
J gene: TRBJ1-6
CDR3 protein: CASSFEALVYNSPLHF

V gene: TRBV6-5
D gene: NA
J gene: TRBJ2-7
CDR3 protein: CASGAGVEQYF

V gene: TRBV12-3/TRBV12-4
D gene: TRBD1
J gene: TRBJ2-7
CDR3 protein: CASSGGQGAGQYF

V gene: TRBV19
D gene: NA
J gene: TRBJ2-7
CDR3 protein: CASSIQGLEQYF

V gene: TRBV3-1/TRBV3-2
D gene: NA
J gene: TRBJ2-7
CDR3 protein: CASSHYYEQYF

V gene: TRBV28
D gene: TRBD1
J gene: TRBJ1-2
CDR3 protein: CASNSGTDHSNYGYTF

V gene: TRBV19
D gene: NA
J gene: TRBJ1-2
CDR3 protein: CASSRVGATPMGGYTF

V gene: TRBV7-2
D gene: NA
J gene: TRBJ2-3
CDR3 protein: CASSLKLANFQDTQYF

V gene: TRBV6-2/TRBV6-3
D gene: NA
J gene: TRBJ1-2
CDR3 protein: CASSYSNFGDYGYTF

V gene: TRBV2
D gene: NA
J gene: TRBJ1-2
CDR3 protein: CASSFVGEHGYTF

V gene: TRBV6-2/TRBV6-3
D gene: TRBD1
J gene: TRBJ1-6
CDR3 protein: CASSSRTGRNSPLHF